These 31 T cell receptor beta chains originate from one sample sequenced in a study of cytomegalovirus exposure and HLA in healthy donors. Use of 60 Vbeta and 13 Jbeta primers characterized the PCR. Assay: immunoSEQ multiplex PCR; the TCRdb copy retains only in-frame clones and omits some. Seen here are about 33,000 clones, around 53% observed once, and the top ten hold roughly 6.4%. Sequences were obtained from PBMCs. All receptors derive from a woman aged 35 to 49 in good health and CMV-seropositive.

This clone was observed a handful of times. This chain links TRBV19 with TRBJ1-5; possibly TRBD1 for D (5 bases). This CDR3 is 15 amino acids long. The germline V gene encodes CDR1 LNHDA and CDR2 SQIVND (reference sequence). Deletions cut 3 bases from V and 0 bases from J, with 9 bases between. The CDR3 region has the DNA TGTGCCAGTAGTATCCGGGGGAATAGCAATCAGCCCCAGCATTTT. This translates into CASSIRGNSNQPQHF.

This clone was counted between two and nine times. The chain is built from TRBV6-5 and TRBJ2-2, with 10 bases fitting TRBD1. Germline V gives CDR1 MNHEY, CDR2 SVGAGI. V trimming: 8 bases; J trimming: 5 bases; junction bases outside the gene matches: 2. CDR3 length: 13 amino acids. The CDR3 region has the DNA TGTGCCAGCGGACAGGGGGAAACCGGGGAGCTGTTTTTT. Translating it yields CASGQGETGELFF.

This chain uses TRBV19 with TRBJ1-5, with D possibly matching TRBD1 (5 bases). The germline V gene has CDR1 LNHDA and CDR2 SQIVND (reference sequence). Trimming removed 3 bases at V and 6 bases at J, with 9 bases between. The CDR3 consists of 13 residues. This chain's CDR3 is CASSISGFQPQHF. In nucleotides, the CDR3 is TGTGCCAGTAGTATCTCAGGGTTTCAGCCCCAGCATTTT.

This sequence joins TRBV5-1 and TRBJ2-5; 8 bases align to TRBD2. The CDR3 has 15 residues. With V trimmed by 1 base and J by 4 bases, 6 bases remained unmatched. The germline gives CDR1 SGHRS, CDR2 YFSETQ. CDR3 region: CASSLPGLGGETQYF. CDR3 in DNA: TGCGCCAGCAGCTTGCCGGGACTAGGGGGAGAGACCCAGTACTTC.

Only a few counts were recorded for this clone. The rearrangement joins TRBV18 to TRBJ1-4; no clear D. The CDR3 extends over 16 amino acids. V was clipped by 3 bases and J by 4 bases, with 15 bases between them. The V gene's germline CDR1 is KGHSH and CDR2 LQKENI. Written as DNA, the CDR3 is TGTGCCAGCTCACCCCCGGGATCCCTGGGTAATGAAAAACTGTTTTTT. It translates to CASSPPGSLGNEKLFF.

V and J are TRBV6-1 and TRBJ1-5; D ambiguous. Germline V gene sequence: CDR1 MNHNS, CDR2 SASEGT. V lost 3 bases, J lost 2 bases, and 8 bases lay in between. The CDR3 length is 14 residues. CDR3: CASSDRRGNQPQHF. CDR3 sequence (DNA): TGTGCCAGCAGTGACAGGAGGGGCAATCAGCCCCAGCATTTT.

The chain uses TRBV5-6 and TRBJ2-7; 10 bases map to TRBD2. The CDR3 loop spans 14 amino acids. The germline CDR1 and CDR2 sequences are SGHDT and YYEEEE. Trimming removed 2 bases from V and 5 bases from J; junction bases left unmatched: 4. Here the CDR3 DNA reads TGTGCCAGCAGCTTCAGCGGGGGGGCTGACGAGCAGTACTTC. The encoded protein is CASSFSGGADEQYF.

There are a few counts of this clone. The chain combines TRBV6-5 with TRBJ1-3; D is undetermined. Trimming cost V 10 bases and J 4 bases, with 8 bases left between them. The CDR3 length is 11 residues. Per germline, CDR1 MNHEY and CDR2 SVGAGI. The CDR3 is CATVSGNTIYF. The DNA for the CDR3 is TGTGCCACCGTGTCCGGAAACACCATATATTTT.

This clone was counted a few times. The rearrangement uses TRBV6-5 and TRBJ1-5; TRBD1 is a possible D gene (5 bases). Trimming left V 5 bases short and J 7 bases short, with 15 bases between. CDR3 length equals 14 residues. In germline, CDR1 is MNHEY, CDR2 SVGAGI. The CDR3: CASSDQGGGQPQHF. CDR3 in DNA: TGTGCCAGCAGTGATCAGGGTGGGGGGCAGCCCCAGCATTTT.

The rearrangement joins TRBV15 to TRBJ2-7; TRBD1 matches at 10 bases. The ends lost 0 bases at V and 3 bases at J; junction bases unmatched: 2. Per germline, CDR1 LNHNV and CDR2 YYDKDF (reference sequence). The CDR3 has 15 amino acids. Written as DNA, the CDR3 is TGTGCCACCAGCAGAGAGGGACAGGGGATCTACGAGCAGTACTTC. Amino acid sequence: CATSREGQGIYEQYF.

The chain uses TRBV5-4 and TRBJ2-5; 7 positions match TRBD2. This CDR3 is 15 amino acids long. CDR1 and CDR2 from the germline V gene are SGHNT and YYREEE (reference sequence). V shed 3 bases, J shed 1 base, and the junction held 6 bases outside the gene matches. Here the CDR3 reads CASSSPGTTQETQYF. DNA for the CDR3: TGTGCCAGCAGCTCCCCCGGGACTACCCAAGAGACCCAGTACTTC. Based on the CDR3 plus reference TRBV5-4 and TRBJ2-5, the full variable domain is ETGVTQSPTHLIKTRGQQVTLRCSSQSGHNTVSWYQQALGQGPQFIFQYYREEENGRGNFPPRFSGLQFPNYSSELNVNALELDDSALYLCASSSPGTTQETQYFGPGTRLLVL.

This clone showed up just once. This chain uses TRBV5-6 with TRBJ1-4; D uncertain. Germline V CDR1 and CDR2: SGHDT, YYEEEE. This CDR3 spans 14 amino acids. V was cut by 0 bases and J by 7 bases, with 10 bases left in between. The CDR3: CASSLVEGSEKLFF. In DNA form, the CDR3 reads TGTGCCAGCAGCTTGGTTGAGGGTAGTGAAAAACTGTTTTTT. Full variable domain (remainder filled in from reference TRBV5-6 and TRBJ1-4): DAGVTQSPTHLIKTRGQQVTLRCSPKSGHDTVSWYQQALGQGPQFIFQYYEEEERQRGNFPDRFSGHQFPNYSSELNVNALLLGDSALYLCASSLVEGSEKLFFGSGTQLSVL.

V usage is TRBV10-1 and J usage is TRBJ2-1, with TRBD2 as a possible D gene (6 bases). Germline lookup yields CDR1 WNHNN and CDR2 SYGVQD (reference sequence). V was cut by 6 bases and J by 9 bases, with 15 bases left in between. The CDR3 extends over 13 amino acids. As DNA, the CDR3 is TGCGCCAGCAGCGAGGATGGGGGAGGTGAGCAGTTCTTC. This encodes CASSEDGGGEQFF.

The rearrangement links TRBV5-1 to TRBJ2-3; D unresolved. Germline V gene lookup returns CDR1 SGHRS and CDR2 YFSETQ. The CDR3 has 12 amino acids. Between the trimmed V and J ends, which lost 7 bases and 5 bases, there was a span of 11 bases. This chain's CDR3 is CASSLYGDTQYF. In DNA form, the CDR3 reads TGCGCCAGCTCTCTATACGGAGATACGCAGTATTTT.

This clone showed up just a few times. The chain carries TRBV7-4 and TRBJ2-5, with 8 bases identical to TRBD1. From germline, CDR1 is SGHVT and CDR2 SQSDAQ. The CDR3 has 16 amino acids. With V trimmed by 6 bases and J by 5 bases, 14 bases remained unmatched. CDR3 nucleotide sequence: TGTGCCAGCAGTCCCCCGACTCGGACAGGGTCGGAGACCCAGTACTTC. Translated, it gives CASSPPTRTGSETQYF.

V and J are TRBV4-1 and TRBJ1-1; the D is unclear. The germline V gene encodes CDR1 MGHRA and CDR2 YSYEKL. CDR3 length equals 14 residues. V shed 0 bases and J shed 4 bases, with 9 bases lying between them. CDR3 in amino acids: CASSQDSVRTEAFF. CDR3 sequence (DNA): TGCGCCAGCAGCCAAGACTCGGTGCGCACTGAAGCTTTCTTT.

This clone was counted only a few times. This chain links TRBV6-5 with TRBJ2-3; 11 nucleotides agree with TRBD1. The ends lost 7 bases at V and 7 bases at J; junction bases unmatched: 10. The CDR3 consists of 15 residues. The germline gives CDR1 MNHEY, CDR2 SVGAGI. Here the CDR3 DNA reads TGTGCCAGCACGACCGGGACAGGGGGAGGATATACGCAGTATTTT. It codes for CASTTGTGGGYTQYF.

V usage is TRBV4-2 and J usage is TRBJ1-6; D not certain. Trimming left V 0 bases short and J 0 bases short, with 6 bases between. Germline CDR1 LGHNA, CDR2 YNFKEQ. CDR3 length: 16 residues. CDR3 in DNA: TGTGCCAGCAGCCAAGAGATCAGCTCCTATAATTCACCCCTCCACTTT. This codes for CASSQEISSYNSPLHF.

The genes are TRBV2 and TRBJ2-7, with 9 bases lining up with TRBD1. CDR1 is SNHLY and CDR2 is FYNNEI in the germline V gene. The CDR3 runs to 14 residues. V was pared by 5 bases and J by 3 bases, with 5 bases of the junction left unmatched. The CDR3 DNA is TGTGCCAGCAGTTTTTCGACAGGGGGCTACGAGCAGTACTTC. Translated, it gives CASSFSTGGYEQYF.

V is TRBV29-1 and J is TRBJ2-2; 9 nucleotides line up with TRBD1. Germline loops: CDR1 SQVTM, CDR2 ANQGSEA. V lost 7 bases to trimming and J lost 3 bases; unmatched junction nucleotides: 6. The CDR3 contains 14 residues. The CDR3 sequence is CSGKQGADTGELFF. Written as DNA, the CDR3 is TGCAGCGGAAAACAGGGGGCAGACACCGGGGAGCTGTTTTTT.

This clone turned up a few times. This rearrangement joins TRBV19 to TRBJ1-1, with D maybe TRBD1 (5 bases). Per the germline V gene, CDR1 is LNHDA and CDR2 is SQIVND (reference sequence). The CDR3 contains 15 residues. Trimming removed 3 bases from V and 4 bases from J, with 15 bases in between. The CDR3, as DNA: TGTGCCAGTAGTATCCTCCCCACCGACAGCACTGAAGCTTTCTTT. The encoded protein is CASSILPTDSTEAFF.

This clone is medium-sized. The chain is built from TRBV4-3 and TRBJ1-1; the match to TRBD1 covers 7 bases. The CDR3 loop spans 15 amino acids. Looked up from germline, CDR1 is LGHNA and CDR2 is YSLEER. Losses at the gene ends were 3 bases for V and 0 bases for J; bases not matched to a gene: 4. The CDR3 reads CASSQLDRMNTEAFF. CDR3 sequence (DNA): TGCGCCAGCAGCCAGCTGGACAGGATGAACACTGAAGCTTTCTTT.

The CDR3 loop reads CASSQGSTGETYGYTF. CDR3 nucleotides: TGTGCCAGCAGCCAAGGATCAACAGGGGAGACCTATGGCTACACCTTC. This chain joins TRBV4-2 and TRBJ1-2; 7 bases match TRBD1. The CDR3 is 16 residues long. V lost 1 base and J lost 4; bases outside the gene matches: 9. Germline assignment: CDR1 LGHNA and CDR2 YNFKEQ.

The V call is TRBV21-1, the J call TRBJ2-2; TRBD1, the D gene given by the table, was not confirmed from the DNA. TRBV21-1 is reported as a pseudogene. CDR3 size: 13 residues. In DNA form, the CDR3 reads TGTGCCAGCAGCAACAGGGCCACCGGGGAGCTGTTTTTT. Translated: CASSNRATGELFF.

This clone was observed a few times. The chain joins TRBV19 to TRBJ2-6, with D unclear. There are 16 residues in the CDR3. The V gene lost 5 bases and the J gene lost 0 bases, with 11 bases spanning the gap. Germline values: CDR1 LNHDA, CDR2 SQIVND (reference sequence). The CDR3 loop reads CASSPSVGSGANVLTF. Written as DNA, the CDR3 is TGTGCCAGTAGTCCGTCCGTCGGCTCTGGGGCCAACGTCCTGACTTTC.

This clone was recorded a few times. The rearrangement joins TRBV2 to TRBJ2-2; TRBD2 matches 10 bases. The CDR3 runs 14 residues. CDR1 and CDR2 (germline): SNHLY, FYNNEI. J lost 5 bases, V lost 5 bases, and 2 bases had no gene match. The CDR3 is CASSTGLATGELFF. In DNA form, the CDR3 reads TGTGCCAGCAGTACGGGACTAGCGACCGGGGAGCTGTTTTTT.

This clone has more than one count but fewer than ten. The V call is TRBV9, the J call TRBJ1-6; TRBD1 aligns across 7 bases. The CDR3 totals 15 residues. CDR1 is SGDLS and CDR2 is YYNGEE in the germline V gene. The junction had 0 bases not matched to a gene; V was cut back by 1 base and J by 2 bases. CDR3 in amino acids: CASSVTGAYNSPLHF. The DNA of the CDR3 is TGTGCCAGCAGCGTAACAGGGGCCTATAATTCACCCCTCCACTTT.

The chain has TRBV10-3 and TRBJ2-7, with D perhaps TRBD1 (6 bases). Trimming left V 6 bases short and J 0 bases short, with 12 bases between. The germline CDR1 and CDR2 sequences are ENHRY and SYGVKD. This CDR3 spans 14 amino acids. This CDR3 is CAIRTGTDSYEQYF. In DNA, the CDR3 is TGTGCCATCAGGACAGGCACCGACTCCTACGAGCAGTACTTC.

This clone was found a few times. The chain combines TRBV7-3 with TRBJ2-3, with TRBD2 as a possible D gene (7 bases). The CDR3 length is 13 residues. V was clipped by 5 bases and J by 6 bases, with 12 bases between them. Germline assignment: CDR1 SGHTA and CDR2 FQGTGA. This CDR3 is CASSGGAWDTQYF. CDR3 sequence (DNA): TGTGCCAGCAGCGGGGGGGCATGGGATACGCAGTATTTT.

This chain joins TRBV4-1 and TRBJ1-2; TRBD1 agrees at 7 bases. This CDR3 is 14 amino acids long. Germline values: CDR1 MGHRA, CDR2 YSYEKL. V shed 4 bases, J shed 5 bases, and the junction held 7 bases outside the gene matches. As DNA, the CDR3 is TGCGCCAGCAGCCCTTTTACAGGGGTGTATGGCTACACCTTC. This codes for CASSPFTGVYGYTF.

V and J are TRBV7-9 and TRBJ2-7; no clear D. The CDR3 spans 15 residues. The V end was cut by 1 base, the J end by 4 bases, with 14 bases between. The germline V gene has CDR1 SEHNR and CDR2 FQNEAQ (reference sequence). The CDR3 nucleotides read TGTGCCAGCAGCTTAGAGTACAGTCACGGTTACGAGCAGTACTTC. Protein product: CASSLEYSHGYEQYF.